This TCR beta chain was retrieved from a study of blood T cell repertoires in COVID-19. Across the whole study: Spain, Italy and the United States supplied samples that represented acute and convalescent COVID-19. Sample material is recorded as cDNA or gDNA derived from T cells, B-cell-depleted T cells, or PBMCs.

V shed 4 bases and J 13 bases; nucleotides not matched to a gene: 9. Per germline, CDR1 LNHDA and CDR2 SQIVND (reference sequence). This CDR3 is built from 12 residues. Per the original data handling: Reference gene primers were amplified, and this amplification served to estimate nucleated cell counts. Libraries were prepared by immunoSEQ multiplex PCR; TCRdb keeps only in-frame clonotypes and omits some of them. The V and J calls and clone size were taken over from that table, and D and trimming were inferred from the DNA. The table has fewer than 300,000 clones, about 89% seen once; the top ten hold around 0.8%.

V gene TRBV19 combines with J gene TRBJ1-2; 7 nucleotides agree with TRBD1. The source material was peripheral blood. The sequence came from a man aged 25-45 years with acute or convalescent COVID-19. For the CDR3, the DNA is TGTGCCAGTAGTACCCCTACAGGGGTCTCCACCTTC. It specifies CASSTPTGVSTF.